The clone carrying this TCR beta chain was counted a few times. Antigen: not known. This sample is part of a study of cytomegalovirus exposure and HLA in healthy donors. The PCR had 60 Vbeta and 13 Jbeta primers. Here immunoSEQ multiplex PCR was the method, and the copy in TCRdb shows in-frame clones only, minus some. The sample includes 100,000 to 150,000 clones, around 78% of them seen just once. Study findings and constraints: Productive rates of about 87% or about 30% were seen for most TCR beta V segments in an earlier analysis.

Germline V CDR1 and CDR2: SNHLY, FYNNEI. The CDR3 totals 15 residues. Trimming removed 3 bases from V and 4 bases from J, with 14 bases in between. The chain recombines TRBV2 with TRBJ2-3; D may be TRBD1 (6 bases). The sequence was obtained from a young man in good health and CMV-seropositive. Sequencing was done on a sample of PBMCs. CDR3 loop: CASSDQGSFADTQYF. The CDR3 region has the DNA TGTGCCAGCAGTGACCAGGGGAGCTTTGCAGATACGCAGTATTTT.